These 15 T cell receptor beta chains originate from one sample sequenced in a study of shared clonotypes between healthy human individuals. Profiling relied on immunoSEQ multiplex PCR, and the TCRdb table lists in-frame clones only, not all of them. The repertoire consists of about 2.3 million clones, with about nine tenths occurring once and the leading ten covering 0.37%. Sequenced input: naive CD4+ T cells from PBMCs. The sample's subset: CD45RA+ positively selected. These receptors all come from a man aged 18-30 years in good health. Some clones in this sample may be carry-over from other donors' samples.

About this clone: This sample also contains other DNA sequences that code for the same CDR3. V is TRBV2 and J is TRBJ1-4; 8 nucleotides align to TRBD1. CDR3 length: 11 residues. The V gene end was trimmed by 8 bases and the J gene end by 8 bases; junction bases not matched to a gene: 1. The V gene's germline CDR1 is SNHLY and CDR2 FYNNEI. CDR3 bases: TGTGCCAGCCGGACAGGGGAAAAACTGTTTTTT. This codes for CASRTGEKLFF.

The J gene is TRBJ1-3, the V gene TRBV7-8; 7 positions agree with TRBD1. Looked up from germline, CDR1 is SGHVS and CDR2 is FQNEAQ. J was trimmed by 4 bases and V by 0 bases; bases with no gene match: 9. This CDR3 comprises 17 residues. This CDR3 is CASSLADPTGLGNTIYF. CDR3 in DNA: TGTGCCAGCAGCTTAGCGGACCCGACAGGGTTAGGAAACACCATATATTTT.

This rearrangement joins TRBV25-1 to TRBJ2-1; tentatively, D is TRBD1 or TRBD2 (6 bases each). V was pared by 6 bases and J by 6 bases, with 15 bases between. The CDR3 runs to 14 residues. Germline V CDR1 and CDR2: MGHDK, SYGVNS. The CDR3 DNA reads TGTGCCAGCAGCGGGGGCCTTAGGCTCAATGAGCAGTTCTTC. Amino acids: CASSGGLRLNEQFF.

The chain employs TRBV7-3 and TRBJ2-1; 8 bases are shared with TRBD2. Germline assignment: CDR1 SGHTA and CDR2 FQGTGA. After removal of 5 bases from V and 4 bases from J, the junction contained 7 bases not matched to a gene. The CDR3 totals 15 residues. This CDR3 reads CASSRYSGDYNEQFF. The CDR3, as DNA: TGTGCCAGCAGCCGATATAGCGGGGATTACAATGAGCAGTTCTTC.

Only one count was recorded for this clone. The chain employs TRBV7-9 and TRBJ1-2; no firm D call. The CDR3 extends over 15 amino acids. V shed 1 base and J shed 7 bases, with 16 bases lying between them. Germline-derived CDR1 and CDR2 are SEHNR and FQNEAQ (reference sequence). The CDR3 bases are TGTGCCAGCAGCTTAGGGCCTCTCGGTCCGGGTGGCTACACCTTC. It translates to CASSLGPLGPGGYTF. The full variable domain, its missing parts supplied by reference TRBV7-9 and TRBJ1-2, is DTGVSQNPRHKITKRGQNVTFRCDPISEHNRLYWYRQTLGQGPEFLTYFQNEAQLEKSRLLSDRFSAERPKGSFSTLEIQRTEQGDSAMYLCASSLGPLGPGGYTFGSGTRLTVV.

The genes are TRBV18 and TRBJ2-5, with D tentatively TRBD1 (7 bases). The CDR3 runs 14 residues. The V end was cut by 6 bases, the J end by 5 bases, with 16 bases between. Germline V gives CDR1 KGHSH, CDR2 LQKENI. The CDR3 is CASSPTGRKETQYF. CDR3 in DNA: TGTGCCAGCTCCCCGACAGGGAGGAAGGAGACCCAGTACTTC. The whole variable domain, filled in from reference TRBV18 and TRBJ2-5, reads NAGVMQNPRHLVRRRGQEARLRCSPMKGHSHVYWYRQLPEEGLKFMVYLQKENIIDESGMPKERFSAEFPKEGPSILRIQQVVRGDSAAYFCASSPTGRKETQYFGPGTRLLVL.

J is TRBJ2-5 and V is TRBV6-5; the D gene could be TRBD1 or TRBD2 (5 bases each). Trimming pared 5 bases from V and 5 bases from J, leaving 18 bases between. The CDR3 is made up of 15 amino acids. In germline, CDR1 is MNHEY, CDR2 SVGAGI. The CDR3, as DNA: TGTGCCAGCAGTACCGTCGGGGACCCCGGGGAGACCCAGTACTTC. Translated, it gives CASSTVGDPGETQYF.

As to this clone: The same CDR3 is also encoded by other DNA sequences in this sample. J is TRBJ2-6 and V is TRBV19; D gene unclear. The V gene's germline CDR1 is LNHDA and CDR2 SQIVND (reference sequence). Between the trimmed V and J ends, which lost 2 bases and 1 base, there was a span of 6 bases. This CDR3 has 15 amino acids. CDR3 sequence: CASSIRVSGANVLTF. Here the CDR3 DNA reads TGTGCCAGTAGTATACGGGTTTCTGGGGCCAACGTCCTGACTTTC.

This clone was detected once. The chain recombines TRBV28 with TRBJ2-7, with D unclear. Trimming pared 4 bases from V and 6 bases from J, leaving 16 bases between. Per germline, CDR1 MDHEN and CDR2 SYDVKM. The CDR3 totals 14 residues. The CDR3 bases are TGTGCCAGCAGTTCCAAGCTAGGTATTGCCGAGCAGTACTTC. This translates into CASSSKLGIAEQYF.

The CDR3 nucleotides read TGTGCCAGCAGCAAGACCATGGATTTTATGTTTAGCAATCAGCCCCAGCATTTT. This codes for CASSKTMDFMFSNQPQHF. The chain joins TRBV5-5 to TRBJ1-5; D uncertain. The CDR3 totals 18 residues. Trimming took 4 bases from V and 0 from J, leaving 20 bases between them. From germline, CDR1 is SGHKS and CDR2 YYEKEE (reference sequence).

The chain carries TRBV5-5 and TRBJ2-2; no reliable D call. The CDR3 contains 18 residues. Germline CDR1 reads SGHKS; CDR2 reads YYEKEE (reference sequence). Trimming shortened V by 4 bases and J by 6 bases, and 25 bases separated the two germline ends. In nucleotides, the CDR3 is TGTGCCAGCAGCCCGCGAAGCCGGCTCATAGGACCGCCCGGGGAGCTGTTTTTT. This translates into CASSPRSRLIGPPGELFF.

This chain connects TRBV28 to TRBJ2-1; D remains ambiguous. The CDR3 sequence is 12 residues long. Germline assignment: CDR1 MDHEN and CDR2 SYDVKM. V was pared by 5 bases and J by 6 bases, with 8 bases between. CDR3 nucleotides: TGTGCCAGCAGTCCCCTCGTCAATGAGCAGTTCTTC. Translated: CASSPLVNEQFF.

CDR3 loop: CASSPGDRVYTGELFF. For the CDR3, the DNA is TGCGCCAGCAGCCCGGGGGACAGGGTTTATACCGGGGAGCTGTTTTTT. The J gene is TRBJ2-2, the V gene TRBV5-1; 9 bases are a match to TRBD1. This CDR3 has 16 residues. Germline V gene sequence: CDR1 SGHRS, CDR2 YFSETQ. V dropped 4 bases and J dropped 5; count of bases not matched to a gene: 9.

This clone came up once. The rearrangement links TRBV27 to TRBJ2-7; 9 bases fit TRBD1. There are 15 residues in the CDR3. V was clipped by 6 bases and J by 1 base; unmatched bases: 7. The germline CDR1 and CDR2 sequences are MNHEY and SMNVEV (reference sequence). The CDR3 sequence is CASRLTGQGSYEQYF. The CDR3 region has the DNA TGTGCCAGCAGACTGACGGGACAGGGATCCTACGAGCAGTACTTC.

The J gene is TRBJ1-1, the V gene TRBV6-5; D gene uncertain. From germline, CDR1 is MNHEY and CDR2 SVGAGI. V was pared by 2 bases and J by 5 bases, with 12 bases between. The CDR3 spans 14 residues. In DNA, the CDR3 is TGTGCCAGCAGTTACGAGCGAAGTGGGACTGAAGCTTTCTTT. This codes for CASSYERSGTEAFF.